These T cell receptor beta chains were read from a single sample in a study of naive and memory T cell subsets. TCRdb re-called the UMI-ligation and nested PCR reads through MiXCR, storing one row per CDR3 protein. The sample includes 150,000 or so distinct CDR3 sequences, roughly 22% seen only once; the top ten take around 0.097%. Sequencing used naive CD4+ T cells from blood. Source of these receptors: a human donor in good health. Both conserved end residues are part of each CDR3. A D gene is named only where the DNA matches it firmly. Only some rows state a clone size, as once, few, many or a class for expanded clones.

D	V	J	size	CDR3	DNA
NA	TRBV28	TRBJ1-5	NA	CASSFTGPYQPQHF	TGTGCCAGCAGTTTCACAGGGCCTTATCAGCCCCAGCATTTT
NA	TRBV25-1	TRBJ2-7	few	CASSKAGSYEQYF	TGTGCCAGCAGTAAGGCAGGTTCCTACGAGCAGTACTTC
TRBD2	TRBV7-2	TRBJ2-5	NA	CASSLAGGPWETQYF	TGTGCCAGCAGCTTAGCGGGAGGGCCTTGGGAGACCCAGTACTTC
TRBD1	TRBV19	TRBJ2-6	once	CASSAGTGASGANVLTF	TGTGCCAGTAGTGCCGGGACAGGGGCCTCTGGGGCCAACGTCCTGACTTTC
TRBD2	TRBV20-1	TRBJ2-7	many	CSAAGGGHEQYF	TGCAGTGCGGCGGGAGGGGGCCACGAGCAGTACTTC
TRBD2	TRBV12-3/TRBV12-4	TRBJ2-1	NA	CASSLRGSGRADNEQFF	TGTGCCAGCAGTTTAAGGGGTAGCGGGAGGGCCGACAATGAGCAGTTCTTC
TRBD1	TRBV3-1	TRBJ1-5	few	CASSQDPRQGYQPQHF	TGTGCCAGCAGCCAAGATCCGAGACAGGGTTATCAGCCCCAGCATTTT
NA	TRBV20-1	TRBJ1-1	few	CSAVKMGNLNTEAFF	TGCAGTGCTGTGAAAATGGGCAACCTGAACACTGAAGCTTTCTTT
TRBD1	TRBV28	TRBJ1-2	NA	CASKRTGDYGYTF	TGTGCCAGCAAGAGGACAGGGGACTATGGCTACACCTTC
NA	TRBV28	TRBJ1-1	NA	CASSLPLKTEAFF	TGTGCCAGCAGTTTACCCCTCAAGACTGAAGCTTTCTTT
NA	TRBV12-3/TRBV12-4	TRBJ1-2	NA	CASTLGGLANYGYTF	TGTGCCAGCACCTTGGGGGGGCTTGCTAACTATGGCTACACCTTC
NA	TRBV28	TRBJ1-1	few	CASSQLRNTGGTEAFF	TGTGCCAGCAGCCAACTACGAAATACGGGGGGGACTGAAGCTTTCTTT
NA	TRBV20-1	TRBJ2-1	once	CSARDFSSSYNEQFF	TGCAGTGCTAGAGACTTTTCAAGCTCCTACAATGAGCAGTTCTTC
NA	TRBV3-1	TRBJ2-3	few	CASSRRGGGLTDTQYF	TGTGCCAGCAGCCGAAGGGGTGGCGGTCTCACAGATACGCAGTATTTT
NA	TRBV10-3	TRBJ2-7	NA	CAISGGPRAYEQYF	TGTGCCATCAGTGGGGGTCCGCGGGCCTACGAGCAGTACTTC
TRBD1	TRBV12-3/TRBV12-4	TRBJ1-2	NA	CASSSRQGAIHGYTF	TGTGCCAGCAGTTCTCGACAGGGGGCAATACATGGCTACACCTTC
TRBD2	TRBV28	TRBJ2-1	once	CASSPSGGDSPYNEQFF	TGTGCCAGCAGTCCCTCCGGGGGGGACTCACCCTACAATGAGCAGTTCTTC
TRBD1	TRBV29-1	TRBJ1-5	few	CSVQQGGNQPQHF	TGCAGCGTTCAACAGGGGGGCAATCAGCCCCAGCATTTT